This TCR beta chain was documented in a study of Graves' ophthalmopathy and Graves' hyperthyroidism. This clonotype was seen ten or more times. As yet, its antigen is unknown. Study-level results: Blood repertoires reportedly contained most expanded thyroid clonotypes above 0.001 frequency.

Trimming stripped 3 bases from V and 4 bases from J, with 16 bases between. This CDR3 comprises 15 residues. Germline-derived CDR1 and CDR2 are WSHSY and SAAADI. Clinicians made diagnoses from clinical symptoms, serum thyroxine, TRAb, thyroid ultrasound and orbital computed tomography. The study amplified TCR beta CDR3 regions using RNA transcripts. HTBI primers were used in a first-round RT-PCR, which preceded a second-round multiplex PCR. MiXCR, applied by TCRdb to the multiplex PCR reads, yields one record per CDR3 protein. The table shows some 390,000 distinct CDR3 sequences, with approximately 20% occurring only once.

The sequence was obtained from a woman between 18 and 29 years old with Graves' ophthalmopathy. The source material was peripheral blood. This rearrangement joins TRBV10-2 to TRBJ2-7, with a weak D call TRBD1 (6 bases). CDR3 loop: CASSDRGMGNYEQYF. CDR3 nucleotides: TGCGCCAGCAGTGATAGGGGGATGGGGAATTACGAGCAGTACTTC.